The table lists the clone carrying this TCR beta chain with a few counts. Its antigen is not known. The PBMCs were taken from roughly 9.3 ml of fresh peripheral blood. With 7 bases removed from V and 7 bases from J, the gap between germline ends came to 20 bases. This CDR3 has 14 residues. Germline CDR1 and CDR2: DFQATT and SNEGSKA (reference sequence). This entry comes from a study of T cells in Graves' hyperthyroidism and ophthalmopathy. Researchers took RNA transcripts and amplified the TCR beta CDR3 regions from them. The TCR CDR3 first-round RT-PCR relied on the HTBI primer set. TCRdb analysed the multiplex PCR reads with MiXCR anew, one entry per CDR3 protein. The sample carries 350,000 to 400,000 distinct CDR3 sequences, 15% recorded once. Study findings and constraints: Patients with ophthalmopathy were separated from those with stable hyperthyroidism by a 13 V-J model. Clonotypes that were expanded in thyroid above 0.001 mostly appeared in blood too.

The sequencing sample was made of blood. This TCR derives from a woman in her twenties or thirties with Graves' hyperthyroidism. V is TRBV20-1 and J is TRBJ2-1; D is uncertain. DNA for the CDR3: TGCAGTGGTAAGATAGGGTCGACCCAAAATGAGCAGTTCTTC. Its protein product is CSGKIGSTQNEQFF.